This TCR beta chain was captured in a study of blood T cells in healthy people across ages. Germline V gene lookup returns CDR1 SGDLS and CDR2 YYNGEE. CDR3 length: 16 residues. V lost 0 bases, J lost 5 bases, and 18 bases lay in between. About this clonotype itself: Its antigen is not known.

The study, taken as a whole, reports: Diversity of TCR beta per million T cells declined in a roughly linear way with age. Unknown CMV status may confound age-related changes in expanded clones.

The study isolated at least 6.5 million PBMCs from each sample. Then a second PCR, running roughly 7 to 11 cycles, was carried out with a sample-barcoded 5' primer and a J-beta primer mix. Every molecule of cDNA carried a tag from a template-switch adaptor with 12 random nucleotides. From the 5' RACE reads, TCRdb called clonotypes with MiXCR, one entry per CDR3 protein. The sample carries 2 million or so distinct CDR3 sequences, roughly 49% recorded once. The chain has TRBV9 and TRBJ2-7, with D uncertain. The sample consisted of blood. The sequence was obtained from a woman aged 40-49 years in good health. CDR3: CASSVDSGRYSNEQYF. The CDR3 DNA reads as TGTGCCAGCAGCGTAGACTCCGGAAGGTACAGCAACGAGCAGTACTTC.